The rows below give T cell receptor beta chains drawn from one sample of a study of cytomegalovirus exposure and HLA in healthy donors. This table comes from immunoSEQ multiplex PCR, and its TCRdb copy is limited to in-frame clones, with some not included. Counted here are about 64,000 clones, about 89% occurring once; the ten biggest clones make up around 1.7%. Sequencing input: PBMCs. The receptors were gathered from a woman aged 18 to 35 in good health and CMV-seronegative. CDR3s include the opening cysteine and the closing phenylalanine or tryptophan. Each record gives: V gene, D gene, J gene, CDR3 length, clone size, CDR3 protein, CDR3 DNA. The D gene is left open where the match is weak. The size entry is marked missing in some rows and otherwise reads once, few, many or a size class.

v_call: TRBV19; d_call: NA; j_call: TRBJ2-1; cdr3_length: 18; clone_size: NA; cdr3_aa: CASSIGTASMSSYNEQFF; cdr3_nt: TGTGCCAGTAGTATAGGAACAGCTTCCATGAGCTCCTACAATGAGCAGTTCTTC
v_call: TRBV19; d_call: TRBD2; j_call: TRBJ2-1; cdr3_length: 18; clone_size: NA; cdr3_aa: CASSKASGGTSSYNEQFF; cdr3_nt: TGTGCCAGTAGTAAGGCTAGCGGGGGGACGAGCTCCTACAATGAGCAGTTCTTC
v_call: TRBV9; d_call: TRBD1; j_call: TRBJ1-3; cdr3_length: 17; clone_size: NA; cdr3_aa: CASSTAPGTGPGNTIYF; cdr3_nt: TGTGCCAGCAGTACAGCCCCCGGGACAGGGCCAGGAAACACCATATATTTT
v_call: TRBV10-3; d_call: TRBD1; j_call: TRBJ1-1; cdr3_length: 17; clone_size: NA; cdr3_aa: CAIRSLGQGTMNTEAFF; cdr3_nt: TGTGCCATCAGATCTCTGGGACAGGGGACCATGAACACTGAAGCTTTCTTT
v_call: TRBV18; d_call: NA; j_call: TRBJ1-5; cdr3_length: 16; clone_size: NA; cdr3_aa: CASSPPGQVSNQPQHF; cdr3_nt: TGTGCCAGCTCACCACCGGGACAAGTAAGCAATCAGCCCCAGCATTTT
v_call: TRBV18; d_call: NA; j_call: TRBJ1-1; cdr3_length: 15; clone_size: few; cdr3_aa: CASSPFGGLNTEAFF; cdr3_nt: TGTGCCAGCTCACCATTCGGAGGGCTGAACACTGAAGCTTTCTTT
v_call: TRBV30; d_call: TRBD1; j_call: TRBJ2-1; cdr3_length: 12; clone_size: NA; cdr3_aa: CAWSSGGGEQFF; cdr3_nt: TGTGCCTGGAGTTCAGGGGGCGGTGAGCAGTTCTTC
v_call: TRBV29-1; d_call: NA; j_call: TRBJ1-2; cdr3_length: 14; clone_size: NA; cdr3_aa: CSVGFSGVVYGYTF; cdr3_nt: TGCAGCGTTGGATTCTCGGGGGTAGTCTATGGCTACACCTTC
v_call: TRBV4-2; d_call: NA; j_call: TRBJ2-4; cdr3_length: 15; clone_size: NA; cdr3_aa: CASSQDLIAKNIQYF; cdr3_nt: TGTGCCAGCAGCCAAGACTTAATAGCCAAAAACATTCAGTACTTC
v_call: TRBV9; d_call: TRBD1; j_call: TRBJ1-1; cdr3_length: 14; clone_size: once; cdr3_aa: CASSPRGWETEAFF; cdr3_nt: TGTGCCAGCAGCCCCAGGGGGTGGGAGACTGAAGCTTTCTTT
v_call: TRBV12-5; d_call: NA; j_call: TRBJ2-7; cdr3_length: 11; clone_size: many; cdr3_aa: CASGYYSEQYF; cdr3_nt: TGTGCTAGTGGGTATTACTCCGAGCAGTACTTC
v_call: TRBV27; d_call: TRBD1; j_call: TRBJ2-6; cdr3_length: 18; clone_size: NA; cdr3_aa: CAIFPLGTGDSGANVLTF; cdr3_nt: TGTGCCATCTTCCCCTTAGGGACAGGGGACTCTGGGGCCAACGTCCTGACTTTC
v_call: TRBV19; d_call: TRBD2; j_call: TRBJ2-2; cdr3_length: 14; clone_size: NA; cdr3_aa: CASKRGSGTGELFF; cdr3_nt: TGTGCCAGTAAGCGGGGGTCCGGCACCGGGGAGCTGTTTTTT
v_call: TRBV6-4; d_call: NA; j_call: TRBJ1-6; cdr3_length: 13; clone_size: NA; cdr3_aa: CASSEQENTPLHF; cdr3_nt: TGTGCCAGCAGTGAACAGGAAAATACACCCCTCCACTTT
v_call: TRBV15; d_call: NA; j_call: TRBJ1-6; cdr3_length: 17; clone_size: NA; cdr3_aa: CATSRVDSSSYNSPLHF; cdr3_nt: TGTGCCACCAGCAGAGTTGACTCGAGCTCCTATAATTCACCCCTCCACTTT
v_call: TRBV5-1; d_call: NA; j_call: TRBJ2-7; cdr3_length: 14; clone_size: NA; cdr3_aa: CASSLGWQVYEQYF; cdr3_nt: TGCGCCAGCAGCTTGGGGTGGCAGGTTTACGAGCAGTACTTC
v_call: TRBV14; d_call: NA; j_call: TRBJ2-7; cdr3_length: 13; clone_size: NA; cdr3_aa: CASSQPFTYEQYF; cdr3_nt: TGTGCCAGCAGCCAACCATTCACTTACGAGCAGTACTTC
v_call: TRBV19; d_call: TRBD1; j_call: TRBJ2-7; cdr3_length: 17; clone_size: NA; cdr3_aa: CASSTDRGGRRSYEQYF; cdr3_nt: TGTGCCAGTAGTACGGACAGGGGCGGCCGGAGAAGCTACGAGCAGTACTTC
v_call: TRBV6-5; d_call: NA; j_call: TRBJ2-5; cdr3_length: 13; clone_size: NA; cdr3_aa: CASSYLEQETQYF; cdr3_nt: TGTGCCAGCAGTTACTTGGAGCAAGAGACCCAGTACTTC
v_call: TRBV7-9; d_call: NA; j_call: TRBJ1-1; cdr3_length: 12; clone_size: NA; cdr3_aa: CASSHINTEAFF; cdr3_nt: TGTGCCAGCAGCCACATAAACACTGAAGCTTTCTTT
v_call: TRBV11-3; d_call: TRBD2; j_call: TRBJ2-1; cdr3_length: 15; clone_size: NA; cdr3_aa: CASSLGGLASNEQFF; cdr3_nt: TGTGCCAGCAGTCTAGGGGGACTAGCTTCCAATGAGCAGTTCTTC
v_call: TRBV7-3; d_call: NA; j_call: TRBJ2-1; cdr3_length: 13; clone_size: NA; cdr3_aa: CASSPGWENEQFF; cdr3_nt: TGTGCCAGCAGCCCGGGTTGGGAGAATGAGCAGTTCTTC
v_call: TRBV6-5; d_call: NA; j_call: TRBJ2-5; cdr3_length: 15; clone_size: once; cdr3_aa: CASSYSKGIQETQYF; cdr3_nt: TGTGCCAGCAGTTACTCGAAGGGGATCCAAGAGACCCAGTACTTC
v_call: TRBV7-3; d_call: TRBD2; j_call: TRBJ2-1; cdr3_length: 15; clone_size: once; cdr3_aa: CASSPTLAAYNEQFF; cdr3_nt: TGTGCCAGCAGCCCCACACTAGCGGCGTACAATGAGCAGTTCTTC
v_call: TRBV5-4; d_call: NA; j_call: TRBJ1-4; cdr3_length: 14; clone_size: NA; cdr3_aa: CASSHLEGDEKLFF; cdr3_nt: TGTGCCAGCAGCCATCTGGAGGGAGATGAAAAACTGTTTTTT
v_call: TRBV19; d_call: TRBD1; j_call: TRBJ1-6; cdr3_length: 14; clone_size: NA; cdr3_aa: CASSIPGTASPLHF; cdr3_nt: TGTGCCAGTAGTATCCCTGGGACAGCTTCACCCCTCCACTTT
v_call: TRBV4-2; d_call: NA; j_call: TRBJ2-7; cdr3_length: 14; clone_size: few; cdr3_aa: CASSQEDRRDEQYF; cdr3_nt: TGTGCCAGCAGCCAAGAAGACAGGAGAGACGAGCAGTACTTC
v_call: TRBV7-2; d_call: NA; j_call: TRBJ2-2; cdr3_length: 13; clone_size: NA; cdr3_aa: CASSSRNTGELFF; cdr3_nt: TGTGCCAGCAGCTCGCGGAACACCGGGGAGCTGTTTTTT
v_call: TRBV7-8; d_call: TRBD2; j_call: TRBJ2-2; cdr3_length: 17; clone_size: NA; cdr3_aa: CASSPEGTSGTTGELFF; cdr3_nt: TGTGCCAGCAGCCCGGAGGGGACTAGCGGGACGACCGGGGAGCTGTTTTTT
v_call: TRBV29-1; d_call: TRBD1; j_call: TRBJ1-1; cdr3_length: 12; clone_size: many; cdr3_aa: CSAGQAYTEAFF; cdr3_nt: TGCAGCGCCGGACAGGCTTACACTGAAGCTTTCTTT
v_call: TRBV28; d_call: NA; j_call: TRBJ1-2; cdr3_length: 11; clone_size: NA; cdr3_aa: CASSQMYGYTF; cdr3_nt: TGTGCCAGCAGTCAAATGTATGGCTACACCTTC
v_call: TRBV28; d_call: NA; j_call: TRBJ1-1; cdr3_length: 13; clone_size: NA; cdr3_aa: CASSFPQTGEAFF; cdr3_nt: TGTGCCAGCAGTTTTCCTCAGACAGGAGAAGCTTTCTTT